This T cell receptor (beta chain) was captured in a study of siplizumab effects on memory and regulatory T cells (dated 2019 in TCRdb). Background for the entire study: The effect of the anti-CD2 antibody siplizumab on alloreactive T-cell subsets was examined in allogeneic mixed lymphocyte reactions constructed from human PBMCs.

Trimmed from V: 8 bases; trimmed from J: 3 bases; junction bases lacking a gene match: 4. The CDR3, from cysteine to phenylalanine, totals 13 residues. The DNA shown is the 39-base CDR3, in frame from base 1. Reading the germline V gene (reference sequence) gives CDR1 MNHEY and CDR2 SMNVEV. Sorted unstimulated T cells, along with proliferating T cells recovered from mixed lymphocyte reactions, underwent TCRbeta CDR3 sequencing. Fresh whole blood from approximately 9 HLA-typed healthy donors was used to isolate PBMCs. Overall results and qualifications from the work: For roughly 75-97% of proliferating CD4+ or CD8+ clones, no naive or memory phenotype could be assigned. Unstimulated naive T cells appeared to be more diverse than memory T cells, and naive cells seemed to make a substantial contribution to the alloresponse. Because sequences below about 10^-5 frequency were poorly captured, only a minor fraction of alloreactive clones could be mapped to unstimulated subsets. Siplizumab significantly reduced the cumulative frequency of alloreactive sequences traceable to unstimulated CD4+ memory T cells. The suppressive function of proliferating Tregs from siplizumab cultures was not functionally confirmed. In reactions with siplizumab, an average of roughly 69% of mappable alloreactive CD4+ clones were Treg-derived, compared with 25% to 30% in control reactions.

Comment on this clone: Which antigen it targets is not known. Base qualities are not provided; no much larger clone lies one nucleotide away.

Library creation used the immunoSEQ multiplex PCR assay. The deep sequencing platform assayed approximately 10^5 TCR templates per sample. Genomic DNA extracted from sorted T cells was the material used for TCRbeta CDR3 sequencing. From the authors' description of their analysis: The R programming language was used for the clonal analysis of the TCRbeta CDR3 data. Unstimulated samples were compared with post-reaction CFSE-low samples to define alloreactive CD4+ and CD8+ clones. Regulatory or non-regulatory origin of alloreactive CD4+ clones was assigned by matching sequences to the sorted unstimulated Treg and non-Treg repertoires. Imported from immuneACCESS, the table was reduced by TCRdb to in-frame sequences with V and J called. These copies leave out some clones; in studies compared against another copy, an unresolved V gene accounts for under half, and the cause of the remainder is not known. V, J and clone size are taken as reported in that table, and D and trimming were inferred from the DNA itself. The sample table holds tens of thousands of clones, of which 75% to 95% were seen once. The top ten constitute over 25% of the sample.

The V gene is TRBV27 and the J gene is TRBJ2-7, with 10 central nucleotides matching TRBD1. The material sequenced was CD8+ T cells sorted from blood. The TCR originated in a human donor in good health. The sequence in DNA is TGTGCCAGCGGGACAGGGGATAACTACGAGCAGTACTTC. This gives the protein CASGTGDNYEQYF.